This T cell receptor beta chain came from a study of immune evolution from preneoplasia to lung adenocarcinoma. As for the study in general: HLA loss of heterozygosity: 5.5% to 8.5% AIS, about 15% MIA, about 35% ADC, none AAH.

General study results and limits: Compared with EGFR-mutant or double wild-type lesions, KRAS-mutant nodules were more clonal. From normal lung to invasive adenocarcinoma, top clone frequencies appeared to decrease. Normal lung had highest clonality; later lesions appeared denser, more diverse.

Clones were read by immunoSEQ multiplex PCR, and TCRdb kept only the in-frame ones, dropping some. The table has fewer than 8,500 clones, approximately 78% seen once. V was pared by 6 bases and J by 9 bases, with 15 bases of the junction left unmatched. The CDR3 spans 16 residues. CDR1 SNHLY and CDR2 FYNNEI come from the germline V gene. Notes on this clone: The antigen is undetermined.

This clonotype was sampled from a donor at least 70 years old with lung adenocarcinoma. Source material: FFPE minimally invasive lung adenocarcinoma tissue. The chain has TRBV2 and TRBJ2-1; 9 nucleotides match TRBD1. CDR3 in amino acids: CASSSRDRVLTGEQFF. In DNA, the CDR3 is TGTGCCAGCAGCTCCCGGGACAGGGTTTTAACTGGTGAGCAGTTCTTC.